The TCR beta chain described here comes from a study of blood T cell repertoires in COVID-19. At the level of the study: COVID-19 samples from acute and convalescent phases originated in the United States, Italy and Spain. Sources were T cells, B-cell-depleted T cells, or PBMCs; the material itself was cDNA or gDNA.

V gave up 3 bases and J gave up 2 bases, with 13 bases separating them. CDR3 length: 15 amino acids. Germline CDR1 and CDR2: WSHSY and SAAADI. As originally analysed: Scientists estimated how many nucleated cells there were by amplifying reference gene primers. Here immunoSEQ multiplex PCR was the method, and the copy in TCRdb shows in-frame clones only, minus some. V and J calls plus clone size are reproduced from that table; the DNA served to infer D and trimming. The sample records 150,000 to 200,000 clones, about 87% being singletons. The receptor's source is a man between 35 and 55 years old with active or convalescent COVID-19. V gene TRBV10-2 combines with J gene TRBJ1-2; unclear D gene. The sequenced sample was peripheral blood. This chain's CDR3 is CASSDRQDLNYGYTF. DNA for the CDR3: TGCGCCAGCAGTGATCGGCAGGACTTAAACTATGGCTACACCTTC.